The entry that follows covers one TCR beta chain sequence. This clone was picked up a small number of times. This clone's antigen is unknown. It has no much larger one-base neighbor in the sample; base qualities were not kept. This specimen belongs to a study of cytomegalovirus exposure and HLA in healthy donors (dated by TCRdb to between 2016 and 2019). General notes on the study: An earlier analysis of 550 to 700 of the donors reported 250 to 300 Gb of sequence data and some 120 million unique TCR beta sequences from about 179 million T cells. Approximately 310 gigabases of sequencing data and 91 million or so unique TCR sequences made up an early release that covered several hundred HLA-typed donors. Among the roughly 400 genotyped donors, around 81% belonged to the genetic ancestry cluster associated with self-reported Caucasian donors. The study aimed to test whether cataloging public T cell receptors could reveal signatures of past pathogen exposure. Using immunosequencing, the study profiled T cell repertoires from some 670 subjects and related those repertoires to cytomegalovirus serostatus. Along with the roughly 700-subject first cohort, a separate validation cohort of more than 90 different subjects was used. The study combined high-throughput TCR immunosequencing, statistical association of individual TCRs with disease status, and machine learning to predict cytomegalovirus infection status. In a later analysis, previously published TCR beta repertoires from several hundred donors were re-analyzed and high-resolution HLA genotyping was added so that TCR occurrence patterns could be studied. Rather than drawing on any new phenotypic data, the later analysis identified candidate immune exposures from TCR beta sequences and the way those sequences occurred across donors. An earlier analysis of 500 to 650 of the donors applied high-throughput TCR beta sequencing to assess whether each TCR beta V gene segment acted as functional or pseudogenic. Donor age, sex, ethnicity and CMV serostatus were collected together with the repertoire data. A later genetic analysis took genome-wide SNP genotypes for about 65% of the 666 donors and used that subset as a discovery cohort. Every repertoire in the discovery cohort had been generated on one and the same sequencing platform. Class I and class II HLA loci were covered by the typing at four-digit resolution. The number of typed donors differed by locus: roughly 620-640 for A, B, C, DRB1 and DQB1; 522 for DQA1; around 610 for DPA1; and around 490 for DPB1. Four or five DR-DQ haplotypes were handled as single units for association and clustering because linkage in the cohort was strong. Among roughly 400 genotyped donors of the cohort, an average of about 240,000 unique TCR beta nucleotide sequences were sequenced per donor, roughly a sixth of them non-productive. Study-level results and caveats: A further reported finding was that TCR beta sequences accurately predicted the HLA-A and HLA-B alleles for most subjects in the first cohort. Because counts were too low, some 17 rarely observed V segments, including chromosome 9 orphons, were excluded from the earlier analysis of 587 of the donors. In vitro tests confirmed that three of the cytomegalovirus-associated TCR beta chains recognize cytomegalovirus antigens. According to a later analysis, parvovirus B19, influenza, CMV and Epstein-Barr virus appeared linked to several top co-occurrence clusters. The presence/absence analyses assumed that sequencing depth was roughly uniform across donors, and that assumption may not be true. CMV serostatus was the only immune exposure information available for the cohort. Because HLA typing was missing for some donors at each locus, association tests included only the typed subset. Compared with equally common non-associated chains, HLA-associated TCR beta chains in a later analysis were more clonally expanded and had lower generation probabilities. An association between a missense DCLRE1C variant and V-gene and J-gene trimming of TCR beta chains was found in a later genetic analysis and replicated in an independent cohort. According to the authors, the approach could potentially be generalized to other disease states and immunological phenotypes. Correlated functional status among segregating V segments might reflect linkage disequilibrium, but an unknown experimental factor could not be ruled out. Across donors, most TCR sequences were observed very rarely, whereas some public TCRs were present in many individuals. Strong co-occurrence of HLA alleles, especially DR and DQ, made assigning TCR associations to individual alleles difficult. In a later analysis, the rate of TCR association differed among HLA loci, with DRB1 alleles having the most associated TCRs and HLA-C alleles having the fewest. An earlier analysis of approximately 500 of the donors showed that most TCR beta V segments appeared in productive rearrangements either about 87% or about 30% of the time, which broadly matched IMGT annotations. The study listed approximately 150 TCR beta chains as associated with cytomegalovirus. In a later analysis, most CMV-associated TCR beta chains were found to appear HLA-restricted, with HLA associations seemingly driven largely by CMV exposure. Some IMGT-functional V segments, including TRBV6-2 and TRBV6-3, could not be distinguished by the 87-base-pair reads and were therefore excluded. In a later analysis, 16,951 TCR beta sequences were associated with specific HLA alleles at a false discovery rate of 0.05. In this cohort, only TCR beta chains were sequenced, and detectable features were limited by the absence of alpha or paired-chain data. A group of highly shared sequence variants was considered likely to be a technical artifact of the sequencing pipeline. The classifier was reported to diagnose cytomegalovirus status with high specificity and sensitivity in both the original and validation cohorts. In a later genetic analysis, fewer N-insertions in productive TCRs were reported among donors in an Asian-associated ancestry cluster than the roughly 700-donor mean.

The cohort consisted of 600 to 750 healthy bone marrow donors. At the time of sampling, all cohort members were nominally healthy, though unrecorded immune exposures were likely present. The donor tested CMV seronegative and was one of the 352 seronegative cohort members. A peripheral blood sample was collected from each donor, and TCR beta sequencing was performed on peripheral blood mononuclear cells. The Qiagen DNeasy Blood Extraction Kit was used to extract genomic DNA from the blood cell samples. Taken from cysteine to phenylalanine, the CDR3 has 11 residues. Just CDR3 DNA is preserved here, 33 bases in frame from base 1. CDR1 is given as LNHDA and CDR2 as SQIVND, both from the germline V gene (reference sequence). V is reduced by 3 bases and J by 12 bases, leaving a spacing of 9 bases between them. Receptor amplification or capture employed the immunoSEQ multiplex PCR assay. For the multiplex PCR, a mixture combining 60 forward primers for TCR Vbeta segments and 13 reverse primers for TCR Jbeta segments was used. The CDR3 region of rearranged TCR beta genes was amplified from genomic DNA by a multiplex PCR assay. On the Illumina HiSeq System, the amplified TCR beta libraries were sequenced as 87-base-pair reads. The source study handled its data this way. Across the 500 to 850 repertoires, a later analysis counted roughly 84 million unique TCR beta chains, around 11 million of which were shared by at least two donors. A nearest-neighbor algorithm error-corrected the raw reads and collapsed the reads into unique sequences, merging closely related sequences to remove PCR and sequencing errors. To assign V, D and J gene segments, CDR3 sequences were aligned to IMGT reference sequences. For a sequence to be retained, at least a six-nucleotide match to both a V gene segment and a J gene segment was required. A rearrangement counted as productive if the CDR3 had no stop codons and remained in frame with V and J, and every other rearrangement counted as non-productive. Following IMGT convention, CDR3 was defined as the stretch from the second conserved V-encoded cysteine up to the conserved J-encoded phenylalanine. Sequences without an unambiguous match to a single V gene segment were excluded from the earlier analysis of almost 600 of the donors. In an earlier analysis of approximately 560 of the donors, a V segment was called functional when productive rearrangements were above 56.7%, and segregating when the standard deviation between donors exceeded 5%. A statistical classification framework was built for diagnosing cytomegalovirus status from the catalog of TCR beta chain sequences. V and J gene assignment, in a later analysis, came from comparing TCR nucleotide sequences with IMGT/GENE-DB human TR gene sequences. In a later analysis, CDR3 sequences and most-parsimonious VDJ recombination scenarios were assigned using the TCRdist pipeline. A later analysis defined each TCR beta chain by its CDR3 amino acid sequence plus V-gene family, and excluded reads lacking a unique V-gene family. To address suspected cross-contamination and a sequencing artifact, a later analysis removed approximately 590 highly shared, low-generation-probability nucleotide sequences. A later analysis calculated a clonal expansion index for each public chain from normalized within-repertoire ranks of inferred template counts. In a later analysis, generation probabilities were computed using a VDJ recombination model fitted to out-of-frame rearrangements, and the results were checked against IGoR. In a later analysis, TCR-TCR, TCR-HLA and TCR-CMV co-occurrence was scored with hypergeometric tests, and a repertoire-size bias correction was applied to TCR pairs. In a later analysis, false discovery rates were estimated by permuting HLA or CMV assignments 20 times. In a later analysis, co-occurring TCRs were grouped with DBSCAN, and TCRdist sequence similarity was added when clustering was performed within HLA-allele-positive subsets. Repertoires with fewer than 30,000 or more than 120,000 public chains were left out of co-occurrence clustering, as were five repertoires with anomalous nucleotide sharing. TCRdb obtained this table from immuneACCESS and retained in-frame rearrangements with V and J assigned. These tables miss some clones; where compared with another copy, unresolved V genes account for less than half of the shortfall, and the remainder is unexplained. From that table come the V and J calls and clone size; the DNA was used to work out D and trimming. A total of 90,000 to 140,000 clones appear in this sample, more than 80% of them only once. Of the sample, 6.1% falls within the top ten clones.

The receptor chain draws on TRBV19 and TRBJ2-1, and the D gene may be TRBD2, 7 bases matching. Sequencing was done on a sample of PBMCs. This TCR derives from a man between 18 and 35 years old in good health and CMV-seronegative. In nucleotides, the sequence is TGTGCCAGTAGTATGAGGGGGGGGCAGTTCTTC. Translated, it gives CASSMRGGQFF.